The 16 T cell receptor beta chains in this list originate from one sample, sequenced in a study of OX40 agonist ivuxolimab in advanced cancers. Assay: immunoSEQ multiplex PCR; the TCRdb copy retains only in-frame clones and omits some. Of more than 60,000 clones in the sample, roughly 84% are singletons; the top ten hold around 25%. The sequencing used CD4+ or CD8+ T cells sorted from blood, collected in a trial of the OX40 agonist ivuxolimab. The receptors were gathered from an adult with an advanced solid tumor such as melanoma, head and neck, liver or kidney cancer.

The chain uses TRBV5-4 and TRBJ2-2, with D maybe TRBD2 (6 bases). Trimming took 0 bases from V and 6 from J, leaving 15 bases between them. The germline V gene encodes CDR1 SGHNT and CDR2 YYREEE (reference sequence). CDR3 length equals 16 residues. CDR3 bases: TGTGCCAGCAGCTTGGCTCAGGGAGGAGGTGCCGGGGAGCTGTTTTTT. Its translation is CASSLAQGGGAGELFF. Full variable domain (remainder filled in from reference TRBV5-4 and TRBJ2-2): ETGVTQSPTHLIKTRGQQVTLRCSSQSGHNTVSWYQQALGQGPQFIFQYYREEENGRGNFPPRFSGLQFPNYSSELNVNALELDDSALYLCASSLAQGGGAGELFFGEGSRLTVL.

As DNA, the CDR3 is TGTGCCAGCAGCTGGACAGTAAATAGCAATCAGCCCCAGCATTTT. It is translated as CASSWTVNSNQPQHF. This rearrangement joins TRBV7-2 to TRBJ1-5; a possible D gene is TRBD1 (6 bases). V was shortened by 4 bases and J by 0 bases, with 10 bases between the two germline ends. There are 15 residues in the CDR3. From germline, CDR1 is SGHTA and CDR2 FQGNSA.

This chain uses TRBV4-1 with TRBJ2-1; no definite D call. V lost 4 bases and J 2 bases, leaving 9 bases between the germline ends. The CDR3 consists of 14 residues. Germline CDR1 reads MGHRA; CDR2 reads YSYEKL. Here the CDR3 reads CASSPYGTYNEQFF. In nucleotides, the CDR3 is TGCGCCAGCAGCCCCTATGGCACCTACAATGAGCAGTTCTTC.

The rearrangement links TRBV5-8 to TRBJ1-2; 8 bases line up with TRBD1. In germline, CDR1 is SGHTS, CDR2 YDEGEE. The V and J ends lost 4 bases and 11 bases, in that order; junction bases with no gene match: 7. The CDR3 has 12 residues. CDR3 sequence reads: CASSPDRVLYTF. The CDR3 DNA is TGTGCCAGCAGCCCGGACAGGGTACTGTACACCTTC.

The chain links TRBV5-1 to TRBJ1-4; maybe TRBD1 (5 bases). The ends were cut back, 2 bases at V and 8 bases at J, with 13 bases in the middle. The CDR3 totals 14 residues. Germline V lookup: CDR1 SGHRS, CDR2 YFSETQ. CDR3 nucleotides: TGCGCCAGCAGCTTCGGAGACAGAGGCGAAAAACTGTTTTTT. Translated: CASSFGDRGEKLFF.

This sequence joins TRBV5-6 and TRBJ1-2, with D unclear. CDR1 SGHDT and CDR2 YYEEEE come from the germline V gene. The V gene lost 4 bases and the J gene lost 3 bases, with 13 bases spanning the gap. The CDR3 covers 14 residues. CDR3 sequence (DNA): TGTGCCAGCAGCCTTGTATTCCCATACTATGGCTACACCTTC. Translating gives CASSLVFPYYGYTF.

The rearrangement uses TRBV27 and TRBJ1-3; 10 positions match TRBD1. CDR3 length: 17 amino acids. V dropped 4 bases and J dropped 2; count of bases not matched to a gene: 8. Germline loops: CDR1 MNHEY, CDR2 SMNVEV (reference sequence). CDR3 DNA: TGTGCCAGCAGTTCCCGGGACAGGGGAGGGACTGGAAACACCATATATTTT. Protein: CASSSRDRGGTGNTIYF.

This rearrangement joins TRBV21-1 to TRBJ1-5. TRBV21-1 is designated a pseudogene. This CDR3 has 19 residues. The CDR3 nucleotides read TGTGCCAGCAGCAAAGTTAGGAGAGGGGTTGAGTTTGGCAATCAGCCCCAGCATTTT. Translating it yields CASSKVRRGVEFGNQPQHF.

V usage is TRBV7-9 and J usage is TRBJ2-7; 14 bases align to TRBD2. The CDR3 is made up of 15 amino acids. The junction had 4 bases not matched to a gene; V was cut back by 6 bases and J by 3 bases. Germline loops: CDR1 SEHNR, CDR2 FQNEAQ (reference sequence). In DNA form, the CDR3 reads TGTGCCAGCAGGAGGACTAGCGGGAGGAACTACGAGCAGTACTTC. This gives the protein CASRRTSGRNYEQYF.

The chain links TRBV2 to TRBJ1-5; D unresolved. CDR3 length equals 15 residues. V was pared by 0 bases and J by 0 bases, with 6 bases between. CDR1 SNHLY and CDR2 FYNNEI come from the germline V gene. The CDR3 DNA sequence: TGTGCCAGCAGTGAAGCGGAGGATAGCAATCAGCCCCAGCATTTT. This translates into CASSEAEDSNQPQHF.

The chain carries TRBV14 and TRBJ2-1; 9 bases agree with TRBD1. J lost 7 bases, V lost 5 bases, and 9 bases had no gene match. CDR3 length: 15 residues. Germline loops: CDR1 SGHDN, CDR2 FVKESK. The CDR3 region is CASSDRDRALNEQFF. CDR3 in DNA: TGTGCCAGCAGCGACCGGGACAGGGCGTTGAATGAGCAGTTCTTC.

This clone has only one observation. The chain employs TRBV4-3 and TRBJ1-2, with D uncertain. Trimming left V 0 bases short and J 2 bases short, with 13 bases between. In germline, CDR1 is LGHNA, CDR2 YSLEER. CDR3 length: 16 residues. CDR3: CASSQDHRVPNYGYTF. The CDR3 nucleotides read TGCGCCAGCAGCCAAGATCATCGTGTACCCAACTATGGCTACACCTTC.

This clone showed up just a few times. The V gene is TRBV2, the J gene TRBJ2-3; tentative D call: TRBD2 (5 bases). CDR3 size: 13 residues. From germline, CDR1 is SNHLY and CDR2 FYNNEI. The V and J ends lost 7 bases and 6 bases respectively, with 14 bases between them. The CDR3 sequence: CASTSLGVDTQYF. The CDR3 region has the DNA TGTGCCAGCACCTCCTTGGGAGTTGATACGCAGTATTTT.

The V call is TRBV5-1, the J call TRBJ2-5; TRBD2 matches at 9 bases. V lost 4 bases and J lost 5; bases outside the gene matches: 12. The CDR3 spans 16 residues. Per germline, CDR1 SGHRS and CDR2 YFSETQ. The CDR3 here is CASSGPNLAGEETQYF. The CDR3 DNA follows: TGCGCCAGCAGCGGGCCTAATTTAGCGGGAGAGGAGACCCAGTACTTC.

The genes are TRBV7-9 and TRBJ2-7; D unclear. The germline V and J ends were trimmed by 0 bases and 3 bases, with 9 bases remaining between them. Looked up from germline, CDR1 is SEHNR and CDR2 is FQNEAQ (reference sequence). The CDR3 runs 14 residues. CDR3 nucleotides: TGTGCCAGCAGCTTAGCGTCTGCATACTACGAGCAGTACTTC. It yields the protein CASSLASAYYEQYF.

This clone is a singleton in its sample. V usage is TRBV9 and J usage is TRBJ1-3; no clear D. Germline CDR1 SGDLS, CDR2 YYNGEE. V dropped 0 bases and J dropped 2 bases, with 6 bases sitting between them. The CDR3 runs 14 residues. CDR3 sequence: CASSVGRAGNTIYF. The DNA for the CDR3 is TGTGCCAGCAGCGTAGGGCGTGCTGGAAACACCATATATTTT.